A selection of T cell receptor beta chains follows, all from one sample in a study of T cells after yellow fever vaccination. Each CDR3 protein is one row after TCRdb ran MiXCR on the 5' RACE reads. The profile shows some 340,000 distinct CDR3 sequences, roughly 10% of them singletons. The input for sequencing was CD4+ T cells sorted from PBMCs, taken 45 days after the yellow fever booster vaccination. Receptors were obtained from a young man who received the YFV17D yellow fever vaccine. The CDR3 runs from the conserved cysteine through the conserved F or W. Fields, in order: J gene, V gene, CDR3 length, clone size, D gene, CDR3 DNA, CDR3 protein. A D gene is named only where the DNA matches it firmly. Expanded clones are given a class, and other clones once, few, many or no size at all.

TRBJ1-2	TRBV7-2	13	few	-	TGTGCCAGCAGCTTAGAGAATATGCTCGGCTACACCTTC	CASSLENMLGYTF
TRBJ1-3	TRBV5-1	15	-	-	TGCGCCAGCAGCTTGGACGGAGGGTCTGGAAACACCATATATTTT	CASSLDGGSGNTIYF
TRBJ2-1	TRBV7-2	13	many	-	TGTGCCAGCAGCTTAGGGATGCACAATGAGCAGTTCTTC	CASSLGMHNEQFF
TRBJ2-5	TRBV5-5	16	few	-	TGTGCCAGCAGCTTTCGGGCAGGGTTGGTCCAAGAGACCCAGTACTTC	CASSFRAGLVQETQYF
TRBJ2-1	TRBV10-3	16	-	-	TGTGCCATCAGTGAGCCCATTCCAAGCTCCTACAATGAGCAGTTCTTC	CAISEPIPSSYNEQFF
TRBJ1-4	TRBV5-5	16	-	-	TGTGCCAGCAGCGCCCTGGGGTTTTCAACTAATGAAAAACTGTTTTTT	CASSALGFSTNEKLFF
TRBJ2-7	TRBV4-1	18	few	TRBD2	TGCGCCAGCAGCCAAAAGGCCGCTAGCGGGGTTCCCTCCTACGAGCAGTACTTC	CASSQKAASGVPSYEQYF
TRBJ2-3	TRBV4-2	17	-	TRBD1	TGTGCCAGCAGCCCGGGTTTGGCAGGGACAGGGCCGGGGACGCAGTATTTT	CASSPGLAGTGPGTQYF
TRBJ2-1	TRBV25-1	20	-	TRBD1	TGTGCCAGCAGTCCCAACCCGGGACAGGGTTTGGGGAGCTCCTACAATGAGCAGTTCTTC	CASSPNPGQGLGSSYNEQFF
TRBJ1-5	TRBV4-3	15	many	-	TGCGCCAGCAGCCAAGATGGGCTACTCAATCAGCCCCAGCATTTT	CASSQDGLLNQPQHF
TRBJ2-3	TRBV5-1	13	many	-	TGCGCCAGCAGCTTGGGTGAGCAGGGTACGCAGTATTTT	CASSLGEQGTQYF
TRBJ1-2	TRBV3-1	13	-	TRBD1	TGTGCCAGCACCCCGACAGGGGGTTCTGGCTACACCTTC	CASTPTGGSGYTF
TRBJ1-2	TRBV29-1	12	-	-	TGCAGCGTGGGGGTTGGGATGGAAATAGGCACCTTC	CSVGVGMEIGTF
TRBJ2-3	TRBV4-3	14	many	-	TGCGCCAGCAGCTCCTCCCTCCTTCGCGATACGCAGTATTTT	CASSSSLLRDTQYF
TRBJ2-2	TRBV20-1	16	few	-	TGCAGTGCTAGAGGCCTCGGCAGTCCGAACACCGGGGAGCTGTTTTTT	CSARGLGSPNTGELFF
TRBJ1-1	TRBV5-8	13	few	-	TGTGCCAGCAGCCAAAGACGTTGGACTGAAGCTTTCTTT	CASSQRRWTEAFF
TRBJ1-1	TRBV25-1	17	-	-	TGTGCCAGCAGTGAATATGCCCACACTAAGGGTTTCACTGAAGCTTTCTTT	CASSEYAHTKGFTEAFF
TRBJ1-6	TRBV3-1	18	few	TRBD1	TGTGCCAGCAACAGACAGGGGGCGCGAAGCGGGTCGGGCTCACCCCTCCACTTT	CASNRQGARSGSGSPLHF
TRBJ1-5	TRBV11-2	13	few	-	TGTGCCAGCAGCTTAGATCGGTTTCAGCCCCAGCATTTT	CASSLDRFQPQHF
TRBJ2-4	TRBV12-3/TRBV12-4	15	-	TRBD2	TGTGCCAGCAGGCTAAGCGGGGGCGGCGCAAACATTCAGTACTTC	CASRLSGGGANIQYF
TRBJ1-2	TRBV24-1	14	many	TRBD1	TGTGCCACCAGTGATCGGGACAGGGCCTATGGCTACACCTTC	CATSDRDRAYGYTF
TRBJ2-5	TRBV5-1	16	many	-	TGCGCCAGCAGCTTTCGGGGGGCAATTAAGTTGGAGACCCAGTACTTC	CASSFRGAIKLETQYF
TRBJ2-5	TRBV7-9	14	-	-	TGTGCCAGCAGCTTGCGGCCCCCAGTCGATACCCAGTACTTC	CASSLRPPVDTQYF
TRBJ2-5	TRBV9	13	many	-	TGTGCCAGCAGCTCCCGATCCCAAGAGACCCAGTACTTC	CASSSRSQETQYF
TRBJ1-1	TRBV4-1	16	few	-	TGCGCCAGCAGCCAAGATGGGGGCAGACCTCCCCGAGGAGCTTTCTTT	CASSQDGGRPPRGAFF
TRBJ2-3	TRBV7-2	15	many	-	TGTGCCAGCAGCTTAGGAGGTCTCCGCACAGATACGCAGTATTTT	CASSLGGLRTDTQYF
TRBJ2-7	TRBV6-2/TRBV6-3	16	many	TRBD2	TGTGCCAGCAGTTACCGTGCAGCGGGGGGCTACTACGAGCAGTACTTC	CASSYRAAGGYYEQYF
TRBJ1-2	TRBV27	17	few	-	TGTGCCAGCAGTCTCTTAGGAGGGCAGGGCCTCATCAGCGGCTACACCTTC	CASSLLGGQGLISGYTF
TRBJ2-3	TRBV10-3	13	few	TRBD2	TGTGCCACCAAGCGGGGGGACTCAGATACGCAGTATTTT	CATKRGDSDTQYF
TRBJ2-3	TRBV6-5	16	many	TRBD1	TGTGCCAGCAGTTACTCGACAGGGAGTGGCACAGATACGCAGTATTTT	CASSYSTGSGTDTQYF
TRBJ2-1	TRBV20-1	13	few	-	TGCAGTGCTGTCCGGGACCCCGAGAATGAGCAGTTCTTC	CSAVRDPENEQFF
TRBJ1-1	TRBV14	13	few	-	TGTGCCAGCAGCCAGGGGGAAGGTACTGAAGCTTTCTTT	CASSQGEGTEAFF
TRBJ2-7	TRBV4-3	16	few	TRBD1	TGCGCCAGCAGCCAAGAGGGACAGGGGGCAGTTTACGAGCAGTACTTC	CASSQEGQGAVYEQYF
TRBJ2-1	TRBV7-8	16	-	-	TGTGCCAGCAGCTGGTCTCAGGGGGGTTCCTACAATGAGCAGTTCTTC	CASSWSQGGSYNEQFF
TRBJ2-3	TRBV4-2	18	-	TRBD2	TGTGCCAGCAGCCAAGTTGGGACTAGCGGGGGGGTGGCAGATACGCAGTATTTT	CASSQVGTSGGVADTQYF
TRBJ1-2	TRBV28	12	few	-	TGTGCCAGCAGTTTAATGGCTTATGGCTACACCTTC	CASSLMAYGYTF
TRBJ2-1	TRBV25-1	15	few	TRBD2	TGTGCCAGCAGTGAATTGTGGGCGGGGGGTAGTGAGCAGTTCTTC	CASSELWAGGSEQFF
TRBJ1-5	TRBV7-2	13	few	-	TGTGCCAGCAGCTACCAGGCCAATCAGCCCCAGCATTTT	CASSYQANQPQHF
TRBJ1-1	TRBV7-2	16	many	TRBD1	TGTGCCAGCAGCTTAGCGTCGGCAGGGGGGTTCACTGAAGCTTTCTTT	CASSLASAGGFTEAFF
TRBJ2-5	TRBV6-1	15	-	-	TGTGCCAGCAGTGCCGTCTATCCGGGCGAAGAGACCCAGTACTTC	CASSAVYPGEETQYF
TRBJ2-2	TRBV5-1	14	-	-	TGCGCCAGCAGCGTACGACAGGACGGCGGGGAGCTGTTTTTT	CASSVRQDGGELFF
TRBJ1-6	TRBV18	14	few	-	TGTGCCAGCTCACCGGTGGGGCAAGATTCACCCCTCCACTTT	CASSPVGQDSPLHF
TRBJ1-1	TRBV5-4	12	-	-	TGTGCCAGCAGGTTTTCGGGGGGACAAGCTTTCTTT	CASRFSGGQAFF
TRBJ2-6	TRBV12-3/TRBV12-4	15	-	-	TGTGCCAGCAGTCAACGGGGTTCTGGGGCCAACGTCCTGACTTTC	CASSQRGSGANVLTF
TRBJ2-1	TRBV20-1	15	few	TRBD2	TGCAGTGCTAGATTCTCCTACCGGGGGGTGAATGAGCAGTTCTTC	CSARFSYRGVNEQFF
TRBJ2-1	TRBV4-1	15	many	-	TGCGCCAGCAGCCCGAGAGGGGGGGGCGACAATGAGCAGTTCTTC	CASSPRGGGDNEQFF
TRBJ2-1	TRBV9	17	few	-	TGTGCCAGCAGCGTAGGTCCGGGGGCGATACCCTACAATGAGCAGTTCTTC	CASSVGPGAIPYNEQFF
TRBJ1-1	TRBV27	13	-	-	TGTGCCAGCAGGACTCAGGGGAACACTGAAGCTTTCTTT	CASRTQGNTEAFF
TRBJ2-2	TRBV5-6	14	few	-	TGTGCCAGCAGCTTGGTTTCGGGGATCGGGGAGCTGTTTTTT	CASSLVSGIGELFF
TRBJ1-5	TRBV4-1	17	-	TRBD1	TGCGCCAGCAGCCTAAGTCAGGGGGTGCAACCCAATCAGCCCCAGCATTTT	CASSLSQGVQPNQPQHF
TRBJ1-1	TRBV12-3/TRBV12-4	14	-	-	TGTGCCAGCAGTTTTGCCAGCGGGGACACTGAAGCTTTCTTT	CASSFASGDTEAFF
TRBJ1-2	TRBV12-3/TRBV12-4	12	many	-	TGTGCCAGCAGTTGGACAGAATATGGCTACACCTTC	CASSWTEYGYTF
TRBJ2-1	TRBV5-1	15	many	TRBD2	TGCGCCAGCAGCTTGGGACTAGCGGGGGACGGTGAGCAGTTCTTC	CASSLGLAGDGEQFF
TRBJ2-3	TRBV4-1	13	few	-	TGCGCCAGCAGCCAAGTGGATGGGAGCCCTCAGTATTTT	CASSQVDGSPQYF
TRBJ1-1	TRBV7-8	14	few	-	TGTGCCAGCAGCTCTTGGGGGGGGAACACTGAAGCTTTCTTT	CASSSWGGNTEAFF
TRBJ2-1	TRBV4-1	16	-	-	TGCGCCAGCAGCCAAAGGAACGGGGGGCCAAACAATGAGCAGTTCTTC	CASSQRNGGPNNEQFF